A single sample is the source of the 17 T cell receptor beta chains below, sequenced in a study of T cell responses to AZD1222 COVID-19 vaccine. Profiling relied on immunoSEQ multiplex PCR, and the TCRdb table lists in-frame clones only, not all of them. The sample records some 150,000 clones, 75% to 90% being singletons. The specimen comprised peripheral blood, sampled on day 0 of MenACWY control vaccination. The receptors shown here come from an adult in good health.

The V gene is TRBV7-3, the J gene TRBJ2-1; TRBD2 matches 11 bases. The CDR3 consists of 15 residues. J was trimmed by 9 bases and V by 5 bases; bases with no gene match: 9. The V gene's germline CDR1 is SGHTA and CDR2 FQGTGA. The CDR3 region has the DNA TGTGCCAGCAGCACGCTAGGGACTAGCGGAACTGAGCAGTTCTTC. Translating gives CASSTLGTSGTEQFF.

V is TRBV5-8 and J is TRBJ1-2; D unclear. Germline loops: CDR1 SGHTS, CDR2 YDEGEE. V lost 4 bases, J lost 4 bases, and 8 bases lay in between. This CDR3 region has 12 residues. CDR3 bases: TGTGCCAGCAGCCCCGTTTCCTATGGCTACACCTTC. Translated, it gives CASSPVSYGYTF. The entire variable domain, with the rest obtained from reference TRBV5-8 and TRBJ1-2, is as follows: EAGVTQSPTHLIKTRGQQATLRCSPISGHTSVYWYQQALGLGLQFLLWYDEGEERNRGNFPPRFSGRQFPNYSSELNVNALELEDSALYLCASSPVSYGYTFGSGTRLTVV.

The V and J genes are TRBV5-1 and TRBJ1-3, with D unresolved. The CDR3 runs 14 residues. Germline CDR1 SGHRS, CDR2 YFSETQ. V dropped 0 bases and J dropped 6 bases, with 10 bases sitting between them. CDR3: CASSLDGNENTIYF. CDR3 in DNA: TGCGCCAGCAGCTTGGACGGGAATGAAAACACCATATATTTT.

The chain employs TRBV5-1 and TRBJ1-6; D not resolved. In germline, CDR1 is SGHRS, CDR2 YFSETQ. V lost 0 bases, J lost 5 bases, and 9 bases lay in between. CDR3 size: 15 residues. The CDR3 DNA reads as TGCGCCAGCAGCTTGGGTGTAGCAGATAATTCACCCCTCCACTTT. This sequence encodes CASSLGVADNSPLHF.

In its sample, this clone was seen once. The gene calls are TRBV5-4 and TRBJ2-5; 7 bases agree with TRBD1. Trimming at V came to 4 bases and at J to 5 bases, leaving 11 bases not matched to a gene. The CDR3 is 15 residues long. Germline lookup yields CDR1 SGHNT and CDR2 YYREEE (reference sequence). The CDR3 protein is CASSPRDSPIETQYF. CDR3 nucleotides: TGTGCCAGCAGCCCCCGGGACAGTCCGATCGAGACCCAGTACTTC.

In nucleotides, the CDR3 is TGCGCCAGCAGTGAGTCGAGTGCTTCCACAGATACGCAGTATTTT. This sequence encodes CASSESSASTDTQYF. V gene TRBV10-1 combines with J gene TRBJ2-3; no definite D call. The CDR3 contains 15 residues. Germline CDR1 and CDR2: WNHNN and SYGVQD (reference sequence). V was clipped by 0 bases and J by 2 bases, with 9 bases between them.

The rearrangement links TRBV9 to TRBJ1-5, with D uncertain. The V gene's germline CDR1 is SGDLS and CDR2 YYNGEE. V dropped 1 base and J dropped 6 bases, with 5 bases sitting between them. The CDR3 is 12 residues long. This CDR3 reads CASSVYPQPQHF. In DNA, the CDR3 is TGTGCCAGCAGCGTATACCCTCAGCCCCAGCATTTT. Drawing the rest from reference TRBV9 and TRBJ1-5, the complete variable domain is DSGVTQTPKHLITATGQRVTLRCSPRSGDLSVYWYQQSLDQGLQFLIQYYNGEERAKGNILERFSAQQFPDLHSELNLSSLELGDSALYFCASSVYPQPQHFGDGTRLSIL.

By its share, this clone is medium-sized (0.01 to 0.1%). This chain joins TRBV7-8 and TRBJ1-2, with 7 bases fitting TRBD1. Germline assignment: CDR1 SGHVS and CDR2 FQNEAQ. V trimming: 1 base; J trimming: 5 bases; junction bases outside the gene matches: 4. The CDR3 length is 14 residues. CDR3 nucleotides: TGTGCCAGCAGCTTAGAGGGGGCGGTGTATGGCTACACCTTC. Translation gives CASSLEGAVYGYTF.

The chain has TRBV2 and TRBJ2-3, with 7 bases aligning to TRBD2. V trimming: 4 bases; J trimming: 1 base; junction bases outside the gene matches: 8. Germline loops: CDR1 SNHLY, CDR2 FYNNEI. The CDR3 has 16 residues. CDR3 DNA: TGTGCCAGCAGTGGGCTGGGGCTAGCGGGCACAGATACGCAGTATTTT. Amino acids: CASSGLGLAGTDTQYF.

This clone appeared a few times. The rearrangement uses TRBV5-1 and TRBJ2-7; no reliable D call. Trimming cost V 4 bases and J 6 bases, with 17 bases left between them. CDR3 size: 14 residues. In germline, CDR1 is SGHRS, CDR2 YFSETQ. CDR3 in amino acids: CASSSVAGAREQYV. Written as DNA, the CDR3 is TGCGCCAGCAGCAGCGTGGCCGGAGCACGCGAGCAGTACGTC.

The chain employs TRBV19 and TRBJ1-1; D is unresolved. There are 13 residues in the CDR3. Between the trimmed V and J ends, which lost 6 bases and 7 bases, there was a span of 15 bases. Germline CDR1 reads LNHDA; CDR2 reads SQIVND (reference sequence). The CDR3 DNA reads TGTGCCAGTAGCCCTAAGAGCGGGTTTGAAGCTTTCTTT. Protein product: CASSPKSGFEAFF.

This clone was observed once. The rearrangement uses TRBV27 and TRBJ2-1, with D uncertain. Germline lookup yields CDR1 MNHEY and CDR2 SMNVEV (reference sequence). The CDR3 sequence is 10 residues long. V lost 8 bases, J lost 9 bases, and 8 bases lay in between. The CDR3 protein is CASGLLEQFF. In DNA, the CDR3 is TGTGCCAGCGGTCTGCTTGAGCAGTTCTTC.

The chain employs TRBV4-1 and TRBJ1-1; 8 bases agree with TRBD1. The trim removed 5 bases at V and 4 bases at J, leaving 9 bases unmatched. Germline CDR1 MGHRA, CDR2 YSYEKL. CDR3 length equals 15 residues. CDR3 sequence (DNA): TGCGCCAGCAGCTCCCGAGACAGGGGTGGCACTGAAGCTTTCTTT. This gives the protein CASSSRDRGGTEAFF.

The genes are TRBV27 and TRBJ1-5; D ambiguous. The V and J ends lost 5 bases and 0 bases respectively, with 11 bases between them. The CDR3 runs to 15 residues. Per germline, CDR1 MNHEY and CDR2 SMNVEV (reference sequence). CDR3 sequence (DNA): TGTGCCAGCAGTAAGGGAATAGGTAGCAATCAGCCCCAGCATTTT. Translating gives CASSKGIGSNQPQHF.

This clone was found once. The V and J genes are TRBV5-1 and TRBJ2-1, with 10 nucleotides matching TRBD2. There are 16 residues in the CDR3. J was trimmed by 3 bases and V by 2 bases; bases with no gene match: 5. The germline V gene has CDR1 SGHRS and CDR2 YFSETQ. This CDR3 reads CASSFMASGGYNEQFF. The CDR3 bases are TGCGCCAGCAGCTTTATGGCTAGCGGGGGCTACAATGAGCAGTTCTTC. Using reference TRBV5-1 and TRBJ2-1 for the parts outside the CDR3, the full variable domain is KAGVTQTPRYLIKTRGQQVTLSCSPISGHRSVSWYQQTPGQGLQFLFEYFSETQRNKGNFPGRFSGRQFSNSRSEMNVSTLELGDSALYLCASSFMASGGYNEQFFGPGTRLTVL.

This clone has more than one count but fewer than ten. The rearrangement uses TRBV27 and TRBJ2-7, with D possibly TRBD1 on 5 matching bases. The germline gives CDR1 MNHEY, CDR2 SMNVEV (reference sequence). V dropped 2 bases and J dropped 1 base, with 9 bases sitting between them. CDR3 length equals 14 residues. The CDR3: CASSLVAGSYEQYF. DNA for the CDR3: TGTGCCAGCAGTTTAGTGGCAGGGTCCTACGAGCAGTACTTC.

The CDR3 here is CASSLARDETQYF. CDR3 in DNA: TGTGCCAGCAGCTTAGCCAGGGATGAGACCCAGTACTTC. This chain links TRBV7-7 with TRBJ2-5; weak D call: TRBD1 (5 bases). V was shortened by 0 bases and J by 5 bases, with 7 bases between the two germline ends. This CDR3 spans 13 amino acids. Germline values: CDR1 SSHAT, CDR2 FNYEAQ (reference sequence).